This passage covers 7 T cell receptor beta chains from one sample sequenced in a study of beta chain features in type 1 diabetes. No cognate antigen is known for these TCRs. The sequenced template was cDNA made from the entire isolated RNA. The data were produced by immunoSEQ multiplex PCR, yet TCRdb's version contains in-frame clones alone and is incomplete. The top ten hold around 0.022% of the sample, which has hundreds of thousands of clones, around an eighth seen once. Study-level findings and limits: Type 1 diabetes patients showed a moderate but significant shortening of TCRB CDR3s in all four CD4+ subsets.

The specimen sequenced was naive CD4+ T cells from blood. These receptors originate from a man aged 18 to 29 with type 1 diabetes.

Worth noting for this clone: Other DNA variants within this sample encode the same CDR3. In DNA form, the CDR3 reads TGCAGCGTCACTCAGTTTCTAGCGGAGCAAGAGACCCAGTACTTC. It is translated as CSVTQFLAEQETQYF. This chain joins TRBV29-1 and TRBJ2-5; 7 bases are a match to TRBD2. The V gene end was trimmed by 6 bases and the J gene end by 2 bases; junction bases not matched to a gene: 12. The CDR3 length is 15 residues. CDR1 is SQVTM and CDR2 is ANQGSEA in the germline V gene.

The chain joins TRBV2 to TRBJ2-5, with 8 bases fitting TRBD1. The CDR3 covers 15 residues. The V segment lost 3 bases and the J segment 4 bases; nucleotides outside the gene matches: 7. Germline V gives CDR1 SNHLY, CDR2 FYNNEI. This CDR3 is CASSEVPGGRETQYF. The CDR3 DNA follows: TGTGCCAGCAGTGAGGTCCCAGGGGGCCGAGAGACCCAGTACTTC. The full variable domain, completed using reference TRBV2 and TRBJ2-5, is EPEVTQTPSHQVTQMGQEVILRCVPISNHLYFYWYRQILGQKVEFLVSFYNNEISEKSEIFDDQFSVERPDGSNFTLKIRSTKLEDSAMYFCASSEVPGGRETQYFGPGTRLLVL.

This chain uses TRBV30 with TRBJ1-1; D unresolved. Germline V gene data show CDR1 as GTSNPN and CDR2 as SVGIG (reference sequence). V lost 2 bases and J lost 0, with 10 bases in between. The CDR3 spans 14 residues. The CDR3 DNA is TGTGCCTGGAGTCTAGCCGTTTTGAACACTGAAGCTTTCTTT. It translates to CAWSLAVLNTEAFF.

This clone was detected a few times. The gene calls are TRBV19 and TRBJ1-6; tentative D call: TRBD1 (6 bases). Germline V gene sequence: CDR1 LNHDA, CDR2 SQIVND (reference sequence). The CDR3 consists of 14 residues. V was pared by 1 base and J by 6 bases, with 7 bases between. The CDR3 DNA is TGTGCCAGTAGTATAGTCAGGGGTAATTCACCCCTCCACTTT. Translating gives CASSIVRGNSPLHF.

This clone showed up just a few times. V is TRBV27 and J is TRBJ2-4; the D gene is possibly TRBD2 (5 bases). The CDR3 spans 15 residues. Per the germline V gene, CDR1 is MNHEY and CDR2 is SMNVEV (reference sequence). The V end lost 6 bases, the J end lost 0 bases, and 12 bases lay between the germline ends. DNA of the CDR3: TGTGCCAGCAGATCTAGCTCTCTAGCCAAAAACATTCAGTACTTC. This translates into CASRSSSLAKNIQYF.

Only a few counts were recorded for this clone. The chain recombines TRBV2 with TRBJ2-3; 7 nucleotides line up with TRBD1. The trim removed 6 bases at V and 2 bases at J, leaving 5 bases unmatched. Germline assignment: CDR1 SNHLY and CDR2 FYNNEI. This CDR3 is built from 14 residues. DNA of the CDR3: TGTGCCAGCAGCGAACAGGGGATCACAGATACGCAGTATTTT. This gives the protein CASSEQGITDTQYF. The full variable domain, with the rest looked up from reference TRBV2 and TRBJ2-3, is EPEVTQTPSHQVTQMGQEVILRCVPISNHLYFYWYRQILGQKVEFLVSFYNNEISEKSEIFDDQFSVERPDGSNFTLKIRSTKLEDSAMYFCASSEQGITDTQYFGPGTRLTVL.

The CDR3 sequence: CASSYDRGPYEQYF. As DNA, the CDR3 is TGTGCCAGCAGTTACGACAGGGGGCCCTACGAGCAGTACTTC. The genes are TRBV27 and TRBJ2-7; 10 bases are a match to TRBD1. V lost 4 bases, J lost 2 bases, and 2 bases stayed unmatched. CDR1 is MNHEY, CDR2 SMNVEV, per germline (reference sequence). This CDR3 has 14 amino acids.